This T cell receptor (beta chain) was sequenced for a study of tumor-infiltrating lymphocytes in primary liver carcinoma. In the study overall: Men as well as women, aged 30 to 69 years, made up the patients. In every tissue type, samples returned a similar yield of roughly 3.65 to 8 million productive TCRbeta reads.

Constant-region priming of approximately 500 ng total RNA yielded TCR beta cDNA. Nested multiplex PCR, run for three rounds with slightly modified ARM-PCR, yielded TCR beta libraries. One entry per CDR3 protein results from TCRdb running MiXCR on the multiplex PCR reads. The data hold 37,000 or so distinct CDR3 sequences, with roughly 80% observed a single time. In regard to this clonotype: It is likely a read error, because the conserved phenylalanine at the end of the CDR3 is missing.

Both RNA and DNA were isolated together from about 19-30 mg of bulk tissue that had not been sorted. The origin of this receptor is a man aged 35 to 55 with primary liver carcinoma and hepatitis B virus infection. Material: tumor-adjacent normal liver tissue.

CDR3 sequence: CASSWQRNTEAFS. The CDR3 DNA reads as TGTGCCAGCTCTTGGCAGCGGAACACTGAAGCTTTCTCT. The V call is TRBV18, the J call TRBJ1-1; D not certain. Germline values: CDR1 KGHSH, CDR2 LQKENI. The CDR3 sequence is 13 residues long. V was shortened by 6 bases and J by 1 base, with 9 bases between the two germline ends.